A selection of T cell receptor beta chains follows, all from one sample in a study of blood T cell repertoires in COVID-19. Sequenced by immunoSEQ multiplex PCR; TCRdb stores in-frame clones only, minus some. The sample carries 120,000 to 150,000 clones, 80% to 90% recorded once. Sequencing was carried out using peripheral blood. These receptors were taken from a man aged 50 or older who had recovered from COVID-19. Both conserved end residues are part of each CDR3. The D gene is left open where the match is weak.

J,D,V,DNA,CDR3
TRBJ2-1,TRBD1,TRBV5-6,TGTGCCAGCAGCGCCGCAGGGGGCCGAGAGCAGTTCTTC,CASSAAGGREQFF
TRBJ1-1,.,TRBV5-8,TGTGCCAGCAGCTCCGACATAGGCCCCCTGAACACTGAAGCTTTCTTT,CASSSDIGPLNTEAFF
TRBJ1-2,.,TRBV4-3,TGCGCCAGCAGCCAAGTACGCCAGGGTAACTATGGCTACACCTTC,CASSQVRQGNYGYTF
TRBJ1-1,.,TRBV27,TGTGCCAGCAGTTTATGGCTCGGGGGGCAAGGGACTGAAGCTTTCTTT,CASSLWLGGQGTEAFF
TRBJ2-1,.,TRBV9,TGTGCCAGCAGCGTAGGAGGGATTACCTACAATGAGCAGTTCTTC,CASSVGGITYNEQFF
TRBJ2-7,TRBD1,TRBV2,TGTGCCAGCAGTGACGGACCGGGACAGACCTACGAGCAGTACTTC,CASSDGPGQTYEQYF
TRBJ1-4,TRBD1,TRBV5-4,TGTGCCAGCAGCCCGGGACAGATTAATGAAAAACTGTTTTTT,CASSPGQINEKLFF
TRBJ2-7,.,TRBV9,TGTGCCAGCAGCGTAGGGCGGTTGGCAGGGGCATCGAATGAGCAGTACTTC,CASSVGRLAGASNEQYF
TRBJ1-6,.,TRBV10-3,TGTGCCATCAGTGGCCAGGGTAGCTCACCCCTCCACTTT,CAISGQGSSPLHF
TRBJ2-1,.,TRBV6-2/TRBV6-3,TGTGCCAGCAGTTACTCTATACAGGGTGTGAAGTTCTTC,CASSYSIQGVKFF
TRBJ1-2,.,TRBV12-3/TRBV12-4,TGTGCCAGCAGTTTTGGACAGACCTATGGCTACACCTTC,CASSFGQTYGYTF
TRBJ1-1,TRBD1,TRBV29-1,TGCAGCGTTTTCCCGAGACAGGGATCGAACACTGAAGCTTTCTTT,CSVFPRQGSNTEAFF
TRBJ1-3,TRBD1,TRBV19,TGTGCCAGTACTAAAACCAGGGGGCCTGGAAACACCATATATTTT,CASTKTRGPGNTIYF
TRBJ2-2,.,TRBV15,TGTGCCACCAGCAGACCCAGGGGGGAGAACACCGGGGAGCTGTTTTTT,CATSRPRGENTGELFF
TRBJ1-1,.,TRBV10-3,TGTGCCATCAGTGACGGGACTTTAGGAGCTTTCTTT,CAISDGTLGAFF
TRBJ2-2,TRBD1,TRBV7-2,TGTGCCAGCAGCAGAGGACAGGGGGCGAACACCGGGGAGCTGTTTTTT,CASSRGQGANTGELFF